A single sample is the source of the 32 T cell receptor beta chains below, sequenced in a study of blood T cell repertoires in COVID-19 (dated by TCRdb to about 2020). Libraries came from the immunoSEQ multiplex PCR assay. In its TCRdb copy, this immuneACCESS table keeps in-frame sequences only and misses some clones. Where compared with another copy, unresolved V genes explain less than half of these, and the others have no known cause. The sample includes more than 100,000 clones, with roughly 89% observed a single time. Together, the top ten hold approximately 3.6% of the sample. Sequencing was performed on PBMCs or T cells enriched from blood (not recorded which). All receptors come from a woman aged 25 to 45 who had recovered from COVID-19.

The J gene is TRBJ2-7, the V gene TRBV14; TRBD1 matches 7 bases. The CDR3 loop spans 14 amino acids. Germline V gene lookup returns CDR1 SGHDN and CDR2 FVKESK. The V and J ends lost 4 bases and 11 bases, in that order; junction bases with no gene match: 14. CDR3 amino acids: CASSPPDRVLVKYF. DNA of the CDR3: TGTGCCAGCAGCCCACCCGACAGGGTCTTAGTGAAGTACTTC.

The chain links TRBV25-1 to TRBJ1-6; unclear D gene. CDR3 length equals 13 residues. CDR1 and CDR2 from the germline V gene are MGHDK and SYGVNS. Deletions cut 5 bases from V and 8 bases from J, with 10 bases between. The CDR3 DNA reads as TGTGCCAGCAGTTGGGCAGACGATTCACCCCTCCACTTT. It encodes CASSWADDSPLHF.

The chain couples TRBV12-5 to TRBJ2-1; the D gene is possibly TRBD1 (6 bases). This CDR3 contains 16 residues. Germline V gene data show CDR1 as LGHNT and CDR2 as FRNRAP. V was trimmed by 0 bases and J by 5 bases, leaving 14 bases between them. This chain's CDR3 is CASGLVLGQTNNEQFF. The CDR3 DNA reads TGTGCTAGTGGTTTGGTACTCGGACAGACCAACAATGAGCAGTTCTTC.

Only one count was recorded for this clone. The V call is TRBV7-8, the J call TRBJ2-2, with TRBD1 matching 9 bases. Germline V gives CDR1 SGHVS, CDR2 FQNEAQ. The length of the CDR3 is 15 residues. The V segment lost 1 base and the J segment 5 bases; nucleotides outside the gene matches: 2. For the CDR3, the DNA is TGTGCCAGCAGCTTAGGACAGGGGGGTACCGGGGAGCTGTTTTTT. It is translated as CASSLGQGGTGELFF. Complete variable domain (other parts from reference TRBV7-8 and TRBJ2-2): GAGVSQSPRYKVAKRGQDVALRCDPISGHVSLFWYQQALGQGPEFLTYFQNEAQLDKSGLPSDRFFAERPEGSVSTLKIQRTQQEDSAVYLCASSLGQGGTGELFFGEGSRLTVL.

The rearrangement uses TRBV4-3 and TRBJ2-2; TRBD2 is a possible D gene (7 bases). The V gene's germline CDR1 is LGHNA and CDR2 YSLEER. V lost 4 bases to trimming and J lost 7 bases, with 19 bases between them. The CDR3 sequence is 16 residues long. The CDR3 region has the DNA TGCGCCAGCAGCCCCGAGGGGGAGGGCCTGGGCGGGGAGCTGTTTTTT. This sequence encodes CASSPEGEGLGGELFF.

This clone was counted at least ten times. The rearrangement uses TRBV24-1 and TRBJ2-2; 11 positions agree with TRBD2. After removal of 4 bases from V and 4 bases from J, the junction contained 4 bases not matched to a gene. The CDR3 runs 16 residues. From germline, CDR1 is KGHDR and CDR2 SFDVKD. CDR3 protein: CATSDPGTSGTGELFF. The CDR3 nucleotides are TGTGCCACCAGTGACCCCGGGACTAGCGGCACCGGGGAGCTGTTTTTT.

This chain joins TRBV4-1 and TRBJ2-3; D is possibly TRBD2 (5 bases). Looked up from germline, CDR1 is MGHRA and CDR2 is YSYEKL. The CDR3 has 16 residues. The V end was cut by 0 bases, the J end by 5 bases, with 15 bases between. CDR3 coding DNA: TGCGCCAGCAGCCAAGATCCCGGGATCAAGGAAGATACGCAGTATTTT. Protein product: CASSQDPGIKEDTQYF.

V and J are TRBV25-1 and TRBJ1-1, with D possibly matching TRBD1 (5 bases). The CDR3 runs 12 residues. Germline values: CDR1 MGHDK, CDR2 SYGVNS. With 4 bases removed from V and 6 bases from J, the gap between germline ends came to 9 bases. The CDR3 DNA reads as TGTGCCAGCAGTGTCAGGGAGGCTGAAGCTTTCTTT. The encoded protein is CASSVREAEAFF.

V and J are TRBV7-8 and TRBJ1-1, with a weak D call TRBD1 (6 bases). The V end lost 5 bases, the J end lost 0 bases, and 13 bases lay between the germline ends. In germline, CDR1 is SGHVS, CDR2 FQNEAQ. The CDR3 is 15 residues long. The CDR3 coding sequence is TGTGCCAGCAGCCTCGCCGGGACATTGAACACTGAAGCTTTCTTT. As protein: CASSLAGTLNTEAFF.

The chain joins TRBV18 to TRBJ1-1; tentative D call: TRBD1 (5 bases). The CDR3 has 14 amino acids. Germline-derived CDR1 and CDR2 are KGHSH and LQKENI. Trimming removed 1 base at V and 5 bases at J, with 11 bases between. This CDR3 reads CASSPQGIGTEAFF. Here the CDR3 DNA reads TGTGCCAGCTCACCACAGGGGATTGGGACTGAAGCTTTCTTT.

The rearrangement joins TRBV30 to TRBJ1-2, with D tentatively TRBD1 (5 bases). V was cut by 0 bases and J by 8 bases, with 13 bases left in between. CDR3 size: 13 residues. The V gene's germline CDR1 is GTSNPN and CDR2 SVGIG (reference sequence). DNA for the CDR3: TGTGCCTGGAGTGTAACTTCGGGGGGAGGCTACACCTTC. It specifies CAWSVTSGGGYTF.

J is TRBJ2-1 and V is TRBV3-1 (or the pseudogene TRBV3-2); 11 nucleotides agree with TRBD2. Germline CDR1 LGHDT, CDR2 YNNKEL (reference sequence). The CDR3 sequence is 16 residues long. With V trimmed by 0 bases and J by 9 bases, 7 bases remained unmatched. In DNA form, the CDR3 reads TGTGCCAGCAGCCAAGAGGTATTAGCGGGAGGGGGTGAGCAGTTCTTC. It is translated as CASSQEVLAGGGEQFF.

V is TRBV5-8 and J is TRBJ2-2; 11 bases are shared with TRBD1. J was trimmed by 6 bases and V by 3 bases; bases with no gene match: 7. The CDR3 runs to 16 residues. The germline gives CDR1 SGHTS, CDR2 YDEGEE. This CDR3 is CASSYWTGGGSGELFF. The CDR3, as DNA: TGTGCCAGCAGCTACTGGACAGGGGGCGGTTCCGGGGAGCTGTTTTTT.

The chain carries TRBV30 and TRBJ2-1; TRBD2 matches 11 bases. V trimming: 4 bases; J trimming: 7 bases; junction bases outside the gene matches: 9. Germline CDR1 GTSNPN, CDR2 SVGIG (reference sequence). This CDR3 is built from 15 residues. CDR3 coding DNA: TGTGCCTGGACTGGTACTAGCGGGAGTATTAATGAGCAGTTCTTC. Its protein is CAWTGTSGSINEQFF.

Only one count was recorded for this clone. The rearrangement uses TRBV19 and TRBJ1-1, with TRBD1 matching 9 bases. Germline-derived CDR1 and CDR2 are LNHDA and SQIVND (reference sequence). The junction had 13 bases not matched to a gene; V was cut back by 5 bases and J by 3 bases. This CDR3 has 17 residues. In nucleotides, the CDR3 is TGTGCCAGTAGTCCATCGACAGGGGGTTGGTCTCACACTGAAGCTTTCTTT. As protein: CASSPSTGGWSHTEAFF. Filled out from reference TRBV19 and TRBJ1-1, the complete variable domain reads DGGITQSPKYLFRKEGQNVTLSCEQNLNHDAMYWYRQDPGQGLRLIYYSQIVNDFQKGDIAEGYSVSREKKESFPLTVTSAQKNPTAFYLCASSPSTGGWSHTEAFFGQGTRLTVV.

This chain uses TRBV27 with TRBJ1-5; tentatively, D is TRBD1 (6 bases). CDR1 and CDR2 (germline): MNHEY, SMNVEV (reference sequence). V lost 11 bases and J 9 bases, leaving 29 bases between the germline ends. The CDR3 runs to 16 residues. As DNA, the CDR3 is TGTGCCTCCCGTATTAGGGGGAAACAGGTTTTGTGGCCCCAGCATTTT. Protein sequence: CASRIRGKQVLWPQHF.

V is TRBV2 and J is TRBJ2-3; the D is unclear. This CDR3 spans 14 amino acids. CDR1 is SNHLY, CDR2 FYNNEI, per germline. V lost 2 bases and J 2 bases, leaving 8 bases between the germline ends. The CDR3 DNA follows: TGTGCCAGCAGTGAATCCCACTACACAGATACGCAGTATTTT. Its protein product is CASSESHYTDTQYF.

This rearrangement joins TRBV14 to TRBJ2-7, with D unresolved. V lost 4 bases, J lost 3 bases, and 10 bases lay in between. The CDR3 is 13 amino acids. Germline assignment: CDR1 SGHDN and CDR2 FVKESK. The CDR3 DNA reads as TGTGCCAGCAGCCGCGACATACTCTACGAGCAGTACTTC. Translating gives CASSRDILYEQYF.

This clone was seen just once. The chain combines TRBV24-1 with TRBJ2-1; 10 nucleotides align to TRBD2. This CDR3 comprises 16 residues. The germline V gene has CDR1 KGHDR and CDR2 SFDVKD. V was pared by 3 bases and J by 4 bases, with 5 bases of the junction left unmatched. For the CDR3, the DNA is TGTGCCACCAGTGATCCTGCTAGCGGGAGTTACAATGAGCAGTTCTTC. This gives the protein CATSDPASGSYNEQFF.

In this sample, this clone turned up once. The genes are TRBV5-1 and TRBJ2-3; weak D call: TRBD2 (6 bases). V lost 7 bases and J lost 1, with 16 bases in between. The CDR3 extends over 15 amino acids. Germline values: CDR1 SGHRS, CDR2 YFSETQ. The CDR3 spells CASGEGPSGTDTQYF. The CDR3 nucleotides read TGCGCCAGCGGAGAGGGGCCTAGCGGCACAGATACGCAGTATTTT.

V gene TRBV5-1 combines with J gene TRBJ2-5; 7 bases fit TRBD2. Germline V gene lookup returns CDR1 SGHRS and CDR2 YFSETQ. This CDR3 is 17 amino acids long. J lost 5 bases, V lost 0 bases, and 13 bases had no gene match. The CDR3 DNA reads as TGCGCCAGCAGCTTGGGGACTGGGGCTTACGGGAGGGAGACCCAGTACTTC. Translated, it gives CASSLGTGAYGRETQYF.

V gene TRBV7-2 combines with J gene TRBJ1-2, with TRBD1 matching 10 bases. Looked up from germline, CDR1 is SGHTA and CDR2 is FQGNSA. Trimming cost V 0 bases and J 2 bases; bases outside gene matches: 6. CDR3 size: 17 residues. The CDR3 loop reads CASSLAVGTGVNYGYTF. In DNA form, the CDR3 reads TGTGCCAGCAGCTTAGCGGTGGGGACAGGGGTGAACTATGGCTACACCTTC.

The CDR3 nucleotides read TGTGCCAGCAGCTTAAGCGGACAGGGGGACGAAGAGACCCAGTACTTC. It is translated as CASSLSGQGDEETQYF. This chain joins TRBV7-9 and TRBJ2-5; 10 nucleotides agree with TRBD1. The trim removed 2 bases at V and 3 bases at J, leaving 6 bases unmatched. The CDR3 sequence is 16 residues long. CDR1 is SEHNR, CDR2 FQNEAQ, per germline (reference sequence).

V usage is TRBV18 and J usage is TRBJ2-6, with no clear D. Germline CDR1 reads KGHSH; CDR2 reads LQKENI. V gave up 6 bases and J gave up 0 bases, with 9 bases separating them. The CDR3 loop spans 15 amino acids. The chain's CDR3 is CASSQRGSGANVLTF. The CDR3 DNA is TGTGCCAGCTCTCAACGAGGCTCTGGGGCCAACGTCCTGACTTTC.

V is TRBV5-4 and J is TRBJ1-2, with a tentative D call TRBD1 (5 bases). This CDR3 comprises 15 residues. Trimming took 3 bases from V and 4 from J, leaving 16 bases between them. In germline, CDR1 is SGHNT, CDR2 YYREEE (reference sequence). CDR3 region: CASSSSGGLSYGYTF. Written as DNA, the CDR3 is TGTGCCAGCAGCTCGTCCGGGGGACTCTCCTATGGCTACACCTTC.

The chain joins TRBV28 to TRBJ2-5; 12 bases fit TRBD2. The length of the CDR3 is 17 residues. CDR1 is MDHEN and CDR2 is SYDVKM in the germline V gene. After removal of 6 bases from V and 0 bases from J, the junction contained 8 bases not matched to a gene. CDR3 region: CASRQGTSGPYQETQYF. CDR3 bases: TGTGCCAGCAGACAAGGGACTAGCGGGCCGTACCAAGAGACCCAGTACTTC.

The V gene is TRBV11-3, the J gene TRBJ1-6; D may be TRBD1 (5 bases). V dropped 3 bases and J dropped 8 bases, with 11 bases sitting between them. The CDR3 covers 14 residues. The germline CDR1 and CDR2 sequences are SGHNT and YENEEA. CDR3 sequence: CASSLGRDDSPLHF. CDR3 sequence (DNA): TGTGCCAGCAGCTTGGGCAGGGATGATTCACCCCTCCACTTT.

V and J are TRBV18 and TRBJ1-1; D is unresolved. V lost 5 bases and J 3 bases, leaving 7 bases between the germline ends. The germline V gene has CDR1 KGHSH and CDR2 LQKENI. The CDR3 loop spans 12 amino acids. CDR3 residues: CASSDWDTEAFF. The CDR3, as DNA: TGTGCCAGCTCAGACTGGGACACTGAAGCTTTCTTT. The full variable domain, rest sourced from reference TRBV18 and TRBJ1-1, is NAGVMQNPRHLVRRRGQEARLRCSPMKGHSHVYWYRQLPEEGLKFMVYLQKENIIDESGMPKERFSAEFPKEGPSILRIQQVVRGDSAAYFCASSDWDTEAFFGQGTRLTVV.

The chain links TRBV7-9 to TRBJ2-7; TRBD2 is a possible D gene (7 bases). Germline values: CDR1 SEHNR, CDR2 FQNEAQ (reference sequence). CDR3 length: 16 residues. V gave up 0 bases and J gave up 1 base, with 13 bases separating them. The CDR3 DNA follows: TGTGCCAGCAGCTTAGCGGGGGGGGCGCGGTCCTACGAGCAGTACTTC. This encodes CASSLAGGARSYEQYF. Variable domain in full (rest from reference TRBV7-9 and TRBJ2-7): DTGVSQNPRHKITKRGQNVTFRCDPISEHNRLYWYRQTLGQGPEFLTYFQNEAQLEKSRLLSDRFSAERPKGSFSTLEIQRTEQGDSAMYLCASSLAGGARSYEQYFGPGTRLTVT.

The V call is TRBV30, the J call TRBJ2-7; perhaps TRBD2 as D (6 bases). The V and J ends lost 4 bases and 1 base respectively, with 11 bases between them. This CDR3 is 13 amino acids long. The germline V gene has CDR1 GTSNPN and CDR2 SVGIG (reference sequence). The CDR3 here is CAWTPGLSYEQYF. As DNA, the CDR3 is TGTGCCTGGACCCCGGGACTTTCCTACGAGCAGTACTTC.

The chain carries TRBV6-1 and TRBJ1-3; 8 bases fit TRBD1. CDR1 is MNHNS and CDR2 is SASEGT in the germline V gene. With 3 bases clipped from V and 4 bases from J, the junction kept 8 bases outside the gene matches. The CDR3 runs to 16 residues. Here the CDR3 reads CASSDIVQGAGNTIYF. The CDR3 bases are TGTGCCAGCAGTGATATTGTGCAGGGGGCCGGAAACACCATATATTTT.

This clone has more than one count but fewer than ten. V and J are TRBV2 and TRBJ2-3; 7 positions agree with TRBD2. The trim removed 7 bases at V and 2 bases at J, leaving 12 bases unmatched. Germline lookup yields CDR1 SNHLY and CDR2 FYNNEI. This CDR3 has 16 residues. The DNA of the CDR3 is TGTGCCAGCAAAGCGGGAAGGACCCAGCCCACAGATACGCAGTATTTT. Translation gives CASKAGRTQPTDTQYF. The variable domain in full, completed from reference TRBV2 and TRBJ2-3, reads EPEVTQTPSHQVTQMGQEVILRCVPISNHLYFYWYRQILGQKVEFLVSFYNNEISEKSEIFDDQFSVERPDGSNFTLKIRSTKLEDSAMYFCASKAGRTQPTDTQYFGPGTRLTVL.